The 4 T cell receptor beta chains reported below all come from one sample, sequenced in a study of OX40 agonist ivuxolimab in advanced cancers. Some clones are missing from TCRdb's copy, which holds only in-frame ones; the method was immunoSEQ multiplex PCR. In the table there are over 40,000 clones, 80% of which are singletons. The source was CD4+ or CD8+ T cells sorted from blood, collected in a trial of the OX40 agonist ivuxolimab. All receptors come from an adult with an advanced solid tumor such as melanoma, head and neck, liver or kidney cancer.

The CDR3 sequence: CASTLWGGHEQYF. The CDR3 DNA sequence: TGTGCCAGCACCCTATGGGGGGGACACGAGCAGTACTTC. V is TRBV5-6 and J is TRBJ2-7; 7 bases fit TRBD2. CDR1 and CDR2 (germline): SGHDT, YYEEEE. The CDR3 length is 13 residues. The trim removed 6 bases at V and 5 bases at J, leaving 8 bases unmatched.

This rearrangement joins TRBV11-2 to TRBJ1-4, with 7 bases that match TRBD1. Germline trimming cut 6 bases from V and 4 bases from J; bases unmatched to any gene: 8. Looked up from germline, CDR1 is SGHAT and CDR2 is FQNNGV. This CDR3 spans 15 amino acids. In DNA, the CDR3 is TGTGCCAGCAGTTCCTACAGGGGACTTAATGAAAAACTGTTTTTT. Translating it yields CASSSYRGLNEKLFF.

This clone is medium-sized within its sample. The rearrangement uses TRBV29-1 and TRBJ1-1, with 8 bases identical to TRBD1. Losses at the gene ends were 7 bases for V and 5 bases for J; bases not matched to a gene: 6. CDR3 length: 12 residues. Germline V gene lookup returns CDR1 SQVTM and CDR2 ANQGSEA. CDR3 nucleotide sequence: TGCAGCGCTGGACAGGGAGGAACTGAAGCTTTCTTT. Encoded protein: CSAGQGGTEAFF. Full variable domain (outside the CDR3, taken from reference TRBV29-1 and TRBJ1-1): SAVISQKPSRDICQRGTSLTIQCQVDSQVTMMFWYRQQPGQSLTLIATANQGSEATYESGFVIDKFPISRPNLTFSTLTVSNMSPEDSSIYLCSAGQGGTEAFFGQGTRLTVV.

This clone has a handful of counts. The chain has TRBV6-1 and TRBJ2-4; D remains ambiguous. Germline V gene sequence: CDR1 MNHNS, CDR2 SASEGT. V was cut by 0 bases and J by 5 bases, with 5 bases left in between. The CDR3 runs to 13 residues. The CDR3 sequence: CASSEADENIQYF. The CDR3 DNA reads as TGTGCCAGCAGTGAAGCGGACGAAAACATTCAGTACTTC.